What follows are 5 T cell receptor beta chains derived from one specimen sequenced in a study of cytomegalovirus exposure and HLA in healthy donors. 13 Jbeta primers and 60 Vbeta primers were used for the PCR. Here immunoSEQ multiplex PCR was the method, and the copy in TCRdb shows in-frame clones only, minus some. The listing records around 210,000 clones. Source material: PBMCs. The receptor source for this set is a girl aged 2 to 10 in good health and CMV-seropositive.

The V call is TRBV27, the J call TRBJ1-2; 12 nucleotides line up with TRBD1. Germline assignment: CDR1 MNHEY and CDR2 SMNVEV (reference sequence). J lost 7 bases, V lost 5 bases, and 8 bases had no gene match. The CDR3 has 15 amino acids. In DNA form, the CDR3 reads TGTGCCAGCAGTACGGGACAGGGGGCTTGGGTTGGCTACACCTTC. Translated: CASSTGQGAWVGYTF.

The gene calls are TRBV27 and TRBJ1-5; 8 bases are a match to TRBD1. The CDR3 totals 15 residues. Germline V lookup: CDR1 MNHEY, CDR2 SMNVEV (reference sequence). J gave up 2 bases and V 2 bases, and 2 bases lay outside the gene matches. The CDR3 here is CASSLQGAGNQPQHF. The CDR3 DNA is TGTGCCAGCAGTTTACAGGGGGCTGGCAATCAGCCCCAGCATTTT.

V and J are TRBV6-1 and TRBJ2-7, with D unclear. Germline assignment: CDR1 MNHNS and CDR2 SASEGT. There are 13 residues in the CDR3. The V end lost 6 bases, the J end lost 5 bases, and 14 bases lay between the germline ends. CDR3 coding DNA: TGTGCCAGCAGAGTTGGAGTATCGGACGAGCAGTACTTC. It encodes CASRVGVSDEQYF.

J is TRBJ2-7 and V is TRBV19; no reliable D call. This CDR3 region has 13 residues. Germline V gives CDR1 LNHDA, CDR2 SQIVND (reference sequence). Trimming took 3 bases from V and 3 from J, leaving 9 bases between them. CDR3: CASSISVLYEQYF. In DNA form, the CDR3 reads TGTGCCAGTAGTATTTCGGTTCTCTACGAGCAGTACTTC.

This chain links TRBV29-1 with TRBJ2-2, with 8 bases aligning to TRBD2. J gave up 2 bases and V 3 bases, and 5 bases lay outside the gene matches. The CDR3 runs 15 residues. The germline CDR1 and CDR2 sequences are SQVTM and ANQGSEA. CDR3 bases: TGCAGCGTTGAGGGACTAGTGGAAAACACCGGGGAGCTGTTTTTT. This codes for CSVEGLVENTGELFF.